This T cell receptor (beta chain) was found in a study of T cell responses to AZD1222 COVID-19 vaccine. Within the sample, this clone is medium-sized. What it binds is unknown. Germline CDR1 reads SGHTA; CDR2 reads FQGTGA. The V gene lost 4 bases and the J gene lost 1 base, with 7 bases spanning the gap. The CDR3 is 13 amino acids. Produced via immunoSEQ multiplex PCR; TCRdb's table is partial and in-frame only. Found here are about 94,000 clones, roughly 88% of them singletons; the top ten hold more than 10%. Study findings and constraints: When two AZD1222 doses had been given, Spike-specific TCR breadth and depth rose. Spike was spanned by vaccine-associated CD4 TCRs, with dominance at 160-218 and 743-854. Clonal diversity was possibly underestimated, and the donors were mostly white British, with more females.

The chain employs TRBV7-3 and TRBJ1-1; D possibly corresponds to TRBD1 (5 bases). This clonotype was sampled from an adult in good health. Sample: peripheral blood, taken on day 0 of AZD1222 vaccination. CDR3 sequence reads: CASSWGKNTEAFF. CDR3 sequence (DNA): TGTGCCAGCAGCTGGGGGAAGAACACTGAAGCTTTCTTT.